The source of this TCR beta chain is a study of metastatic and nonmetastatic thyroid tumors. All patients reached thyroid surgery having received no treatment beforehand. TCRdb reanalyzed the PCR reads via MiXCR. The repertoire holds about 85,000 clones, with around 7.8% as singletons. Germline V gene lookup returns CDR1 DFQATT and CDR2 SNEGSKA (reference sequence). This CDR3 contains 15 residues. V shed 3 bases and J shed 0 bases, with 15 bases lying between them. Study-wide results and caveats: Versus benign nodules, malignant thyroid tumors reportedly had significantly higher TCR beta diversity, in blood and tumor.

As to this clone: The target antigen is unknown.

Sequencing was carried out using blood. The source is a female donor with papillary thyroid cancer or a benign thyroid nodule (not recorded which). Some clones in this sample may be carry-over from other donors' samples. The chain couples TRBV20-1 to TRBJ2-7; D call uncertain. The CDR3 DNA follows: TGCAGTGCTAGGAGGTCCGGTACAGTCTCCTACGAGCAGTACTTC. It specifies CSARRSGTVSYEQYF.